This T cell receptor (beta chain) stems from a study of radiotherapy plus CTLA-4 blockade in lung cancer. Study in general: For approximately 19% of patients, objective responses occurred, and about 30% had disease control.

This CDR3 region has 15 residues. Unmatched junction bases numbered 8, after V lost 2 bases and J lost 6 bases. The germline CDR1 and CDR2 sequences are MDHEN and SYDVKM. Study observations and caveats: After treatment with radiotherapy plus ipilimumab, TCR clones that came from the tumor expanded in blood. Early blood T cell clone dynamics reportedly forecast response best, with interferon-beta.

Of note for this clone: Its antigen is as yet unknown.

Patients in the study, people with chemo-refractory metastatic non-small-cell lung cancer, received focal radiation plus ipilimumab CTLA-4 blockade. The assay was immunoSEQ multiplex PCR, and TCRdb's table has in-frame clones only and misses some. The top ten hold around 15% of the sample, which has about 87,000 clones, about 87% seen once. This TCR was recovered from a human donor with non-small cell lung cancer that progressed on radiotherapy plus ipilimumab. The specimen was peripheral blood, collected from a patient treated with radiotherapy plus ipilimumab. J is TRBJ2-5 and V is TRBV28; 8 bases match TRBD1. DNA for the CDR3: TGTGCCAGCAGTTTAGCGGCAGGGGGCGTGAAGACCCAGTACTTC. Its translation is CASSLAAGGVKTQYF.